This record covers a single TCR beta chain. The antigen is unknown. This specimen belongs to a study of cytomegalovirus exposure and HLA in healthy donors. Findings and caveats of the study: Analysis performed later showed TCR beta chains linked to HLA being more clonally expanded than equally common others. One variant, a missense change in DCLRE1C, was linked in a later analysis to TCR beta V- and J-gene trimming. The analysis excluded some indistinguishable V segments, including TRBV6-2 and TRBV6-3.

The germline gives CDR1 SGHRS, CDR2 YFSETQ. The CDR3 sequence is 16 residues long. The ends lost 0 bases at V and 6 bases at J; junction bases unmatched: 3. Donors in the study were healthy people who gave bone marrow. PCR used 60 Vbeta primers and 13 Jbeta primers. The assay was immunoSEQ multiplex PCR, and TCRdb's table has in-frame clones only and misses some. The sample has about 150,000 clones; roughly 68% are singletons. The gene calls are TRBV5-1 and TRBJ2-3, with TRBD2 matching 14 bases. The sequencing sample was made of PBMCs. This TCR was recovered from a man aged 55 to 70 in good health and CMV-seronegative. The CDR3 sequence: CASSLEGLAGVDTQYF. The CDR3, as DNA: TGCGCCAGCAGCTTGGAGGGACTAGCGGGAGTGGATACGCAGTATTTT.